The 28 T cell receptor beta chains in this list originate from one sample, sequenced in a study of neurological immune-mediated disorders. The time point was: longitudinal time-point 2. TCRdb re-analysed the 5' RACE reads in MiXCR, keeping a single row per CDR3 protein. The data contain 70,000 to 95,000 distinct CDR3 sequences, over 10% of them singletons. The sequenced sample was PBMCs. These receptors originate from a female donor with HTLV-1-associated myelopathy (HAM/TSP).

Many counts were recorded for this clonotype. The chain couples TRBV4-1 to TRBJ1-4, with TRBD1 matching over 9 bases. The germline CDR1 and CDR2 sequences are MGHRA and YSYEKL. This CDR3 spans 16 amino acids. J lost 11 bases, V lost 4 bases, and 14 bases had no gene match. The CDR3 bases are TGCGCCAGCAGCCGCCGATTGGACCGGGACAGGGAGAAACTGTTTTTT. It yields the protein CASSRRLDRDREKLFF.

This clonotype appeared many times. The gene calls are TRBV29-1 and TRBJ1-1; D is unresolved. The V and J ends lost 3 bases and 10 bases respectively, with 15 bases between them. Germline CDR1 SQVTM, CDR2 ANQGSEA. The CDR3 consists of 12 residues. The CDR3 DNA sequence: TGCAGCGTTGATATTGGGGAGTTAGGAGCTTTCTTT. Amino acids: CSVDIGELGAFF.

This clonotype is a singleton in its sample. Possible read error: a much larger clone is one base away. The gene calls are TRBV20-1 and TRBJ2-7; TRBD1 agrees at 9 bases. Germline CDR1 DFQATT, CDR2 SNEGSKA (reference sequence). The CDR3 extends over 14 amino acids. The V segment lost 4 bases and the J segment 2 bases; nucleotides outside the gene matches: 6. CDR3 DNA sequence: TGCAGTGCTATGGGGGACAGGGACCCCTACGAGCAGTACTTC. Protein sequence: CSAMGDRDPYEQYF.

This clonotype was recorded many times. The V and J genes are TRBV29-1 and TRBJ2-1; 8 bases agree with TRBD1. The length of the CDR3 is 13 residues. V lost 6 bases, J lost 6 bases, and 7 bases stayed unmatched. CDR1 is SQVTM and CDR2 is ANQGSEA in the germline V gene. CDR3 sequence: CSVADRAGNEQFF. DNA for the CDR3: TGCAGCGTCGCGGACAGGGCAGGCAATGAGCAGTTCTTC.

The sample holds one count of this clonotype. Mismatch with germline at one junction end may stem from a read error. In nucleotides, the CDR3 is TGTGCTACCAGCAGAGATAGGTGGGGGACCGGGGAGTTGTTTTTT. Its translation is CATSRDRWGTGELFF. The genes are TRBV15 and TRBJ2-2, with D perhaps being TRBD1 or TRBD2 (5 bases each). Per the germline V gene, CDR1 is LNHNV and CDR2 is YYDKDF (reference sequence). The CDR3 sequence is 15 residues long.

This clonotype was counted many times. The chain has TRBV28 and TRBJ2-1; D gene unclear. Germline loops: CDR1 MDHEN, CDR2 SYDVKM. There are 13 residues in the CDR3. The germline V and J ends were trimmed by 1 base and 7 bases, with 8 bases remaining between them. The CDR3 spells CASSLSRLNEQFF. Here the CDR3 DNA reads TGTGCCAGCAGTTTATCCCGGCTAAATGAGCAGTTCTTC.

Many counts were recorded for this clonotype. The rearrangement uses TRBV20-1 and TRBJ2-2, with D uncertain. CDR3 length: 14 amino acids. Germline CDR1 DFQATT, CDR2 SNEGSKA (reference sequence). Trimming pared 3 bases from V and 1 base from J, leaving 9 bases between. CDR3: CSASPAENTGELFF. CDR3 sequence (DNA): TGCAGTGCTAGCCCCGCGGAGAACACCGGGGAGCTGTTTTTT.

There are many counts of this clonotype. The rearrangement links TRBV29-1 to TRBJ2-7; 11 bases line up with TRBD1. There are 15 residues in the CDR3. V trimming: 6 bases; J trimming: 2 bases; junction bases outside the gene matches: 9. The germline V gene encodes CDR1 SQVTM and CDR2 ANQGSEA. CDR3 residues: CSVPGTGGSTYEQYF. CDR3 in DNA: TGCAGCGTCCCAGGGACAGGGGGTTCTACCTACGAGCAGTACTTC.

The sample holds many counts of this clonotype. The chain combines TRBV28 with TRBJ1-5; D may be TRBD1 (6 bases). CDR3 size: 16 residues. The germline V gene has CDR1 MDHEN and CDR2 SYDVKM. V dropped 6 bases and J dropped 3 bases, with 18 bases sitting between them. CDR3 coding DNA: TGTGCCAGCAGGCGCCGTTTAGGGGGAAACAATCAGCCCCAGCATTTT. Translating it yields CASRRRLGGNNQPQHF.

Many counts were recorded for this clonotype. The chain employs TRBV6-5 and TRBJ2-3; TRBD2 agrees at 12 bases. Germline CDR1 and CDR2: MNHEY and SVGAGI. The CDR3 extends over 15 amino acids. The ends lost 9 bases at V and 3 bases at J; junction bases unmatched: 7. The DNA for the CDR3 is TGTGCCAGTCGACTAGCGGGGGCTGGAACAGATACGCAGTATTTT. Its translation: CASRLAGAGTDTQYF.

This clonotype occurred many times. V is TRBV20-1 and J is TRBJ2-4; perhaps TRBD1 as D (5 bases). Trimming removed 6 bases at V and 4 bases at J, with 16 bases between. Germline CDR1 is DFQATT and CDR2 is SNEGSKA (reference sequence). The CDR3 runs to 14 residues. The CDR3 coding sequence is TGCAGTGCAGGGGTGGGGCTTGGTAAAAACATTCAGTACTTC. It translates to CSAGVGLGKNIQYF.

The chain recombines TRBV7-2 with TRBJ2-7; tentatively, D is TRBD2 (5 bases). Germline CDR1 is SGHTA and CDR2 is FQGNSA. V was cut by 1 base and J by 3 bases, with 7 bases left in between. This CDR3 is 13 amino acids long. The CDR3 loop reads CASSLGRDYEQYF. The CDR3 DNA reads as TGTGCCAGCAGCTTAGGCCGGGACTACGAGCAGTACTTC.

This clonotype was observed many times. The chain is built from TRBV5-1 and TRBJ2-5; tentative D call: TRBD2 (6 bases). The CDR3 loop spans 15 amino acids. Deletions cut 0 bases from V and 2 bases from J, with 11 bases between. Germline V gene sequence: CDR1 SGHRS, CDR2 YFSETQ. CDR3 nucleotides: TGCGCCAGCAGCTTGGCCTTTAGCGGACAAGAGACCCAGTACTTC. Translated, it gives CASSLAFSGQETQYF.

This clonotype was recorded at least ten times. The chain has TRBV5-1 and TRBJ1-4; 7 nucleotides align to TRBD1. V dropped 0 bases and J dropped 6; count of bases not matched to a gene: 2. The CDR3 sequence is 14 residues long. Germline assignment: CDR1 SGHRS and CDR2 YFSETQ. Here the CDR3 DNA reads TGCGCCAGCAGCTTGGGACAGGGTTATGAAAAACTGTTTTTT. As protein: CASSLGQGYEKLFF.

This clonotype was picked up many times. V is TRBV7-9 and J is TRBJ1-4; D unclear. With 5 bases removed from V and 4 bases from J, the gap between germline ends came to 11 bases. CDR3 length equals 14 residues. The V gene's germline CDR1 is SEHNR and CDR2 FQNEAQ (reference sequence). The CDR3 DNA follows: TGTGCCAGCAGCAAAAAGTCGCATAATGAAAAACTGTTTTTT. Encoded protein: CASSKKSHNEKLFF.

At least ten counts were recorded for this clonotype. The chain recombines TRBV20-1 with TRBJ2-7; D tentatively reads TRBD1 or TRBD2 (6 bases each). With 3 bases removed from V and 3 bases from J, the gap between germline ends came to 18 bases. The CDR3 sequence is 15 residues long. Per germline, CDR1 DFQATT and CDR2 SNEGSKA (reference sequence). This CDR3 is CSASETRGPIYEQYF. CDR3 bases: TGCAGTGCTAGTGAAACCCGGGGGCCTATCTACGAGCAGTACTTC.

In its sample, this clonotype was seen many times. The V gene is TRBV11-1, the J gene TRBJ2-7; the D call may be TRBD1 or TRBD2 (5 bases each). V lost 1 base to trimming and J lost 1 base, with 11 bases between them. Germline V gives CDR1 SGHAT, CDR2 FQDESV (reference sequence). The CDR3 covers 15 residues. CDR3 sequence reads: CASSLGGIRSYEQYF. The CDR3, as DNA: TGTGCCAGCAGCTTAGGGGGGATACGGTCCTACGAGCAGTACTTC.

This clonotype was seen ten or more times. DNA of the CDR3: TGCAGTGCTTACAGGGAAGGCAATCAGCCCCAGCATTTT. It specifies CSAYREGNQPQHF. J is TRBJ1-5 and V is TRBV20-1; possible D gene TRBD1, 6 bases. V was cut by 5 bases and J by 2 bases, with 10 bases left in between. The CDR3 contains 13 residues. Germline V gene sequence: CDR1 DFQATT, CDR2 SNEGSKA (reference sequence).

This clonotype appeared many times. This chain links TRBV9 with TRBJ2-1; 11 bases map to TRBD2. J lost 7 bases, V lost 3 bases, and 3 bases had no gene match. The CDR3 has 14 amino acids. The germline V gene has CDR1 SGDLS and CDR2 YYNGEE. Here the CDR3 DNA reads TGTGCCAGCAGCGATAGCGGGGGGGCAAATGAGCAGTTCTTC. Residues: CASSDSGGANEQFF.

This clonotype was observed many times. J is TRBJ2-3 and V is TRBV10-3, with 7 bases matching TRBD2. Trimming took 6 bases from V and 5 from J; bases not matched to a gene: 5. The CDR3 loop spans 13 amino acids. Germline V gene sequence: CDR1 ENHRY, CDR2 SYGVKD. CDR3 bases: TGTGCCATCAGAAATGGGGGGGGAGATACGCAGTATTTT. Translated, it gives CAIRNGGGDTQYF.

This clonotype has a count of ten or more. Its ends do not fully match the called genes, so a read error is possible. J is TRBJ2-4 and V is TRBV5-6; TRBD1 matches at 8 bases. Germline CDR1 reads SGHDT; CDR2 reads YYEEEE. The CDR3 runs 12 residues. CDR3 DNA: TGTGCCAGCAGCTTTTGGGGACAGGCTCCTGACTTC. Protein sequence: CASSFWGQAPDF.

This clonotype came up many times. This sequence may be a read error, since a much larger clone differs from it by one base. The rearrangement joins TRBV6-2 or TRBV6-3 to TRBJ1-2; D not certain. This CDR3 has 12 amino acids. Between the trimmed V and J ends, which lost 2 bases and 4 bases, there was a span of 5 bases. Germline V lookup: CDR1 MNHEY, CDR2 SVGEGT. The CDR3 reads CASSYTGYGYTF. The DNA of the CDR3 is TGTGCCAGCAGTTACACCGGCTATGGCTACACCTTC.

This clonotype was seen repeatedly, ten times or more. V gene TRBV12-3 or TRBV12-4 combines with J gene TRBJ2-3; 8 bases are shared with TRBD2. The V gene end was trimmed by 3 bases and the J gene end by 1 base; junction bases not matched to a gene: 3. The CDR3 has 15 amino acids. Written as DNA, the CDR3 is TGTGCCAGCAGTTTCGAAGCGGGGGGCACAGATACGCAGTATTTT. It encodes CASSFEAGGTDTQYF.

This clonotype was picked up a small number of times. The CDR3, as DNA: TGTGCCAGCAGCTTGTGGGGATCGGCGGCGCAGACCCAGTACTTC. Its protein is CASSLWGSAAQTQYF. V usage is TRBV5-4 and J usage is TRBJ2-5; D uncertain. The ends were cut back, 1 base at V and 6 bases at J, with 16 bases in the middle. This CDR3 is 15 amino acids long. Germline V gene sequence: CDR1 SGHNT, CDR2 YYREEE (reference sequence).

This clonotype was seen at least ten times. The gene calls are TRBV5-1 and TRBJ2-1; 10 bases fit TRBD1. Germline values: CDR1 SGHRS, CDR2 YFSETQ. The CDR3 extends over 17 amino acids. V shed 3 bases, J shed 5 bases, and the junction held 11 bases outside the gene matches. Here the CDR3 DNA reads TGCGCCAGCAGCTACCTCTCCGGGACAGGGGCTAACAATGAGCAGTTCTTC. Translating it yields CASSYLSGTGANNEQFF.

This clonotype was recorded many times. The rearrangement links TRBV12-3 or TRBV12-4 to TRBJ2-7, with TRBD1 as a possible D gene (6 bases). With 5 bases removed from V and 4 bases from J, the gap between germline ends came to 9 bases. This CDR3 has 12 amino acids. In DNA, the CDR3 is TGTGCCAGCAGTGCTAGGGGGTACGAGCAGTACTTC. This gives the protein CASSARGYEQYF.

V gene TRBV14 combines with J gene TRBJ1-1; no firm D call. The CDR3 extends over 12 amino acids. Looked up from germline, CDR1 is SGHDN and CDR2 is FVKESK. V was trimmed by 2 bases and J by 11 bases, leaving 12 bases between them. In nucleotides, the CDR3 is TGTGCCAGCAGCCAACCACCTCTGGTGGCTTTCTTT. As protein: CASSQPPLVAFF.

This clonotype showed up just a few times. The rearrangement joins TRBV6-6 to TRBJ1-5; D remains ambiguous. V was shortened by 2 bases and J by 3 bases, with 11 bases between the two germline ends. Germline V gene sequence: CDR1 MNHNY, CDR2 SVGAGI (reference sequence). The CDR3 sequence is 15 residues long. The chain's CDR3 is CASSYEGRLNQPQHF. The CDR3 region has the DNA TGTGCCAGCAGTTACGAAGGCCGACTCAATCAGCCCCAGCATTTT.